The next 2 T cell receptor beta chains were all read from a single sample in a study of T cell repertoires in cytomegalovirus infection. One entry per CDR3 protein results from TCRdb running MiXCR on the reads. The data show 100,000 or so distinct CDR3 sequences, about 25% seen once. The sequenced material came from CD8+ T cells from PBMCs. The receptors come from a human donor in good health (CMV status not recorded). Some clones in this sample may be carry-over from other donors' samples.

This clonotype was detected only a few times. The V call is TRBV5-4, the J call TRBJ1-6; D unclear. Trimming stripped 4 bases from V and 3 bases from J, with 11 bases between. This CDR3 region has 15 residues. The germline gives CDR1 SGHNT, CDR2 YYREEE (reference sequence). This CDR3 is CASSLRQDYNSPLHF. In nucleotides, the CDR3 is TGTGCCAGCAGCCTTAGACAAGACTATAATTCACCCCTCCACTTT. Full variable domain (rest looked up from reference TRBV5-4 and TRBJ1-6): ETGVTQSPTHLIKTRGQQVTLRCSSQSGHNTVSWYQQALGQGPQFIFQYYREEENGRGNFPPRFSGLQFPNYSSELNVNALELDDSALYLCASSLRQDYNSPLHFGNGTRLTVT.

The chain uses TRBV5-6 and TRBJ1-1; 10 bases line up with TRBD1. This CDR3 region has 15 residues. Trimming removed 0 bases from V and 1 base from J; junction bases left unmatched: 0. Germline V gene data show CDR1 as SGHDT and CDR2 as YYEEEE. The CDR3 spells CASSLGQGANTEAFF. The DNA for the CDR3 is TGTGCCAGCAGCTTGGGACAGGGGGCGAACACTGAAGCTTTCTTT.